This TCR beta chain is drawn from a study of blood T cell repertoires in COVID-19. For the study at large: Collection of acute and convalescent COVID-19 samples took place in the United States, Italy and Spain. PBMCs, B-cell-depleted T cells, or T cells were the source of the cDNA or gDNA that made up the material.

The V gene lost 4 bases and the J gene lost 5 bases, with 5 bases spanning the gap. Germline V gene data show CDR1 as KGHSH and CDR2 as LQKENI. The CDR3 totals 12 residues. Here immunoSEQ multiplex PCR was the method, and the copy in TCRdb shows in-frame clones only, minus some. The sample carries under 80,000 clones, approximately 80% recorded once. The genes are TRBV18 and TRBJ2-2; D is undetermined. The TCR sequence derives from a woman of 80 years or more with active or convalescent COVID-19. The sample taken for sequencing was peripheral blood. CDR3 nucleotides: TGTGCCAGCTCACTCCAAACCGGGGAGCTGTTTTTT. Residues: CASSLQTGELFF.